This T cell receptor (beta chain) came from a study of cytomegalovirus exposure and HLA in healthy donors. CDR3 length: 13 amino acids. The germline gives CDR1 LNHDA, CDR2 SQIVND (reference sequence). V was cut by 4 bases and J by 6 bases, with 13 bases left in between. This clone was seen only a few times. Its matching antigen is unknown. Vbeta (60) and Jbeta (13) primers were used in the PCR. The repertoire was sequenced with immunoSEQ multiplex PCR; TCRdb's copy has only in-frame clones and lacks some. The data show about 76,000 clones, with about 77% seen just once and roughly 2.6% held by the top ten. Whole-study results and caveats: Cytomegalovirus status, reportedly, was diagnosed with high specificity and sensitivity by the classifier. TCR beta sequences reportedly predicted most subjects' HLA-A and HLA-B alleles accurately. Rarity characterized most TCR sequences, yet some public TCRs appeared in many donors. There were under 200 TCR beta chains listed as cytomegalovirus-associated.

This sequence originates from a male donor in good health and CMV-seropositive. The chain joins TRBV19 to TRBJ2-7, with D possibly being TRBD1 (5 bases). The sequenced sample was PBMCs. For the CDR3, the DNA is TGTGCCAGTAGTAGAGCCAGGGATGGCGAGCAGTACTTC. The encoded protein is CASSRARDGEQYF. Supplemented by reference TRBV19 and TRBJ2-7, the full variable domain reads DGGITQSPKYLFRKEGQNVTLSCEQNLNHDAMYWYRQDPGQGLRLIYYSQIVNDFQKGDIAEGYSVSREKKESFPLTVTSAQKNPTAFYLCASSRARDGEQYFGPGTRLTVT.